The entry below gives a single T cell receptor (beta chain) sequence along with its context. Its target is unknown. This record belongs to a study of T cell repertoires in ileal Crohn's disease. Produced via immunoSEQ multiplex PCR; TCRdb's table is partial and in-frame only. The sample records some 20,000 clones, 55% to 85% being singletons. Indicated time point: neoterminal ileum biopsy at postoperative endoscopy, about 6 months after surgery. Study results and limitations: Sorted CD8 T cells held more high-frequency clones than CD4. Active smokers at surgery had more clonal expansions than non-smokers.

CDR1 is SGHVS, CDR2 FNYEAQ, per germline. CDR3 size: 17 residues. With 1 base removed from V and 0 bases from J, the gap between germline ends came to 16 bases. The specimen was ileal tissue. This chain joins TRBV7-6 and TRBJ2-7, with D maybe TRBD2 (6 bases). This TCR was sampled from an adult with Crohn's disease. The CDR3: CASSLGPSSENSYEQYF. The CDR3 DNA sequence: TGTGCCAGCAGCTTAGGACCTTCTAGCGAAAACTCCTACGAGCAGTACTTC.